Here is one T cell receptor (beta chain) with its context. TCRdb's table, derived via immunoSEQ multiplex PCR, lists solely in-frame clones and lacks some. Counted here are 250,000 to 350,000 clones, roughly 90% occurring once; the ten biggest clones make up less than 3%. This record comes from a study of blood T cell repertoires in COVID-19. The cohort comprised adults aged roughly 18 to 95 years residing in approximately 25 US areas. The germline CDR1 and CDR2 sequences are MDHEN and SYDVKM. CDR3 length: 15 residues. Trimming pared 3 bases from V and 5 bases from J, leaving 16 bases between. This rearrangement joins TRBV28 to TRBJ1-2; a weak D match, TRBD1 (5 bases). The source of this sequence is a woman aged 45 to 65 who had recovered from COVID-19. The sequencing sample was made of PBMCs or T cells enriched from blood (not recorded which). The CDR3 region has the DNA TGTGCCAGCAGTTTGGGGACGGGAGGTAGATATGGCTACACCTTC. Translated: CASSLGTGGRYGYTF.